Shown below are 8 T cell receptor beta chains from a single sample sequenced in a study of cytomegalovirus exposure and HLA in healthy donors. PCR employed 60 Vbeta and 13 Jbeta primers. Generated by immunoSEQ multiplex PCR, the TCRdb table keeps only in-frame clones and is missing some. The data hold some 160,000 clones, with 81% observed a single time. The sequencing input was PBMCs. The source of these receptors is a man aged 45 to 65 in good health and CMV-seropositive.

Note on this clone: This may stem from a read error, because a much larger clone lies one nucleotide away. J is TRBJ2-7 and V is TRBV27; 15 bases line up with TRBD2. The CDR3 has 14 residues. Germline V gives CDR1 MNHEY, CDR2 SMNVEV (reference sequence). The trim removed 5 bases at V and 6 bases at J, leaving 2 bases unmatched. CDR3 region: CASSQGLAGGEQYF. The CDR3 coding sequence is TGTGCCAGCAGTCAGGGACTAGCGGGAGGCGAGCAGTACTTC.

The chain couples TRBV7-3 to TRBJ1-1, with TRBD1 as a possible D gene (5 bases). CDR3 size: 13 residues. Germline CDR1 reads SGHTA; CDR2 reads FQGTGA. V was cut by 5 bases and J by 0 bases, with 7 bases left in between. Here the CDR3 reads CASSRGVNTEAFF. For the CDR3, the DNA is TGTGCCAGCAGCCGGGGGGTGAACACTGAAGCTTTCTTT.

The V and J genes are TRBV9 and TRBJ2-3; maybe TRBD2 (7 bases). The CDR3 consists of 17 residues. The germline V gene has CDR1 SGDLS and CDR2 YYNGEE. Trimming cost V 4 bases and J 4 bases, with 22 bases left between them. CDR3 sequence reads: CASSRQGGGQFADTQYF. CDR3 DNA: TGTGCCAGCAGCCGACAAGGGGGGGGGCAGTTTGCAGATACGCAGTATTTT.

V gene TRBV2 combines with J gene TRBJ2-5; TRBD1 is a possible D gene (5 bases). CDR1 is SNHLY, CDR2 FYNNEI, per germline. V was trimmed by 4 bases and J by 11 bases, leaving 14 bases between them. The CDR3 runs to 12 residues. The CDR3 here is CASSAQGFKQYF. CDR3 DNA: TGTGCCAGCAGTGCCCAGGGTTTTAAGCAGTACTTC.

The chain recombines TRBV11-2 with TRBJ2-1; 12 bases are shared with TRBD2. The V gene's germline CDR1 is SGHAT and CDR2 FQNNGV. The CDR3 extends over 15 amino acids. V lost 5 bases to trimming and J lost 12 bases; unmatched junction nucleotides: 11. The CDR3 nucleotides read TGTGCCAGCAGCCCCAGCCTAGCGGGAGGGAGACGGCAGTTCTTC. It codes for CASSPSLAGGRRQFF.

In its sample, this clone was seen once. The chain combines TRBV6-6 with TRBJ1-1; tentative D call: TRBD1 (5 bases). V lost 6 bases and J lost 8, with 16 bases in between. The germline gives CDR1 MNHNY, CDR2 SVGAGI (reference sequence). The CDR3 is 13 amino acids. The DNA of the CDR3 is TGTGCCAGCAGGACGGACATGGCGTTCGAAGCTTTCTTT. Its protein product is CASRTDMAFEAFF.

The CDR3 is CASSLAPYNEQFF. For the CDR3, the DNA is TGTGCCAGCAGCTTAGCTCCTTACAATGAGCAGTTCTTC. The chain combines TRBV7-9 with TRBJ2-1; D gene unclear. CDR3 length: 13 amino acids. The V gene's germline CDR1 is SEHNR and CDR2 FQNEAQ (reference sequence). With 0 bases removed from V and 4 bases from J, the gap between germline ends came to 4 bases.

This CDR3 reads CASSYEEETQYF. The DNA for the CDR3 is TGTGCCAGCAGTTACGAGGAAGAGACCCAGTACTTC. This chain uses TRBV6-6 with TRBJ2-5; D gene uncertain. Germline CDR1 and CDR2: MNHNY and SVGAGI (reference sequence). This CDR3 spans 12 amino acids. V gave up 2 bases and J gave up 3 bases, with 4 bases separating them.